Following are 24 T cell receptor beta chains from one sample sequenced in a study of PD-1 blockade in classical Hodgkin lymphoma. Described time point: newly diagnosed, previously untreated cHL patient sample. Data came from immunoSEQ multiplex PCR; TCRdb stores just in-frame clones and leaves some out. The repertoire holds approximately 70,000 clones, with nearly 95% as singletons. Sequences were obtained from peripheral blood mononuclear cells (PBMCs). These receptors originate from a human donor with classical Hodgkin lymphoma.

This chain uses TRBV18 with TRBJ2-3; D call uncertain. V dropped 3 bases and J dropped 6 bases, with 16 bases sitting between them. The CDR3 is 15 residues long. CDR1 is KGHSH, CDR2 LQKENI, per germline. CDR3 nucleotides: TGTGCCAGCTCACCCACAAGCTACATTAGGGATACGCAGTATTTT. Protein sequence: CASSPTSYIRDTQYF.

The chain links TRBV19 to TRBJ2-7, with D possibly being TRBD2 (6 bases). Per the germline V gene, CDR1 is LNHDA and CDR2 is SQIVND (reference sequence). V shed 2 bases and J shed 1 base, with 12 bases lying between them. CDR3 size: 15 residues. As DNA, the CDR3 is TGTGCCAGTAGTATATTTCGGGGAGGTTCCTACGAGCAGTACTTC. Its translation is CASSIFRGGSYEQYF.

The genes are TRBV2 and TRBJ1-3; unclear D gene. The CDR3 totals 15 residues. V gave up 1 base and J gave up 2 bases, with 9 bases separating them. In germline, CDR1 is SNHLY, CDR2 FYNNEI. As DNA, the CDR3 is TGTGCCAGCAGTGAAGGGGGAATCACTGGAAACACCATATATTTT. Translation gives CASSEGGITGNTIYF.

J is TRBJ2-2 and V is TRBV5-1; D is possibly TRBD1 (6 bases). The CDR3 spans 15 residues. CDR1 and CDR2 (germline): SGHRS, YFSETQ. Trimming cost V 7 bases and J 4 bases, with 17 bases left between them. The CDR3 DNA sequence: TGCGCCAGCCGCCAACCAGGGGTAGGCACCGGGGAGCTGTTTTTT. Residues: CASRQPGVGTGELFF.

The chain is built from TRBV30 and TRBJ1-1; D possibly corresponds to TRBD1 (6 bases). The CDR3 length is 14 residues. V lost 3 bases and J lost 1, with 12 bases in between. In germline, CDR1 is GTSNPN, CDR2 SVGIG (reference sequence). The CDR3 protein is CAWRIQGRNTEAFF. As DNA, the CDR3 is TGTGCCTGGAGAATCCAGGGGAGGAACACTGAAGCTTTCTTT.

Of note for this clone: Other DNA sequences in this specimen translate into the identical CDR3. The rearrangement joins TRBV5-1 to TRBJ2-1, with D possibly matching TRBD2 (5 bases). The CDR3 covers 15 residues. Germline CDR1 and CDR2: SGHRS and YFSETQ. With 4 bases removed from V and 0 bases from J, the gap between germline ends came to 11 bases. The CDR3 nucleotides read TGCGCCAGCAGCCTGGACTCGAGCTCCTACAATGAGCAGTTCTTC. Translating it yields CASSLDSSSYNEQFF.

This clone was seen just once. The chain links TRBV27 to TRBJ2-1; 7 bases agree with TRBD2. Germline CDR1 is MNHEY and CDR2 is SMNVEV (reference sequence). With 6 bases clipped from V and 0 bases from J, the junction kept 5 bases outside the gene matches. This CDR3 has 15 residues. CDR3 sequence: CASSRGGASYNEQFF. The CDR3 coding sequence is TGTGCCAGCAGCCGCGGGGGAGCCTCCTACAATGAGCAGTTCTTC.

The chain joins TRBV19 to TRBJ2-5; TRBD1 might be the D (6 bases). Trimming took 4 bases from V and 1 from J, leaving 13 bases between them. Per germline, CDR1 LNHDA and CDR2 SQIVND (reference sequence). CDR3 length: 15 amino acids. The CDR3 here is CASSNTGIPQETQYF. Here the CDR3 DNA reads TGTGCCAGTAGTAATACAGGGATTCCCCAAGAGACCCAGTACTTC.

This clone was seen once. The chain uses TRBV28 and TRBJ1-6; the D gene is possibly TRBD1 (5 bases). The CDR3 length is 13 residues. Germline CDR1 is MDHEN and CDR2 is SYDVKM. The germline V and J ends were trimmed by 5 bases and 9 bases, with 11 bases remaining between them. The CDR3 DNA reads TGTGCCAGCAGTGAGCAGGGCGTTTCACCCCTCCACTTT. The encoded protein is CASSEQGVSPLHF.

V gene TRBV7-9 combines with J gene TRBJ1-2, with D hard to call. The CDR3 is made up of 13 amino acids. V lost 4 bases and J 7 bases, leaving 13 bases between the germline ends. CDR1 is SEHNR, CDR2 FQNEAQ, per germline (reference sequence). CDR3 sequence reads: CASSSPKLGGYTF. CDR3 DNA: TGTGCCAGCAGCTCCCCAAAGCTTGGTGGCTACACCTTC.

V usage is TRBV5-1 and J usage is TRBJ2-3; D is uncertain. The CDR3 covers 15 residues. Germline V gene sequence: CDR1 SGHRS, CDR2 YFSETQ. With 1 base removed from V and 0 bases from J, the gap between germline ends came to 9 bases. CDR3 nucleotide sequence: TGCGCCAGCAGCTTGTACCAGCCAAGCACAGATACGCAGTATTTT. This gives the protein CASSLYQPSTDTQYF.

The chain couples TRBV5-6 to TRBJ2-6; unclear D gene. V was cut by 0 bases and J by 1 base, with 8 bases left in between. CDR3 size: 16 residues. Germline assignment: CDR1 SGHDT and CDR2 YYEEEE. DNA of the CDR3: TGTGCCAGCAGCTTGGGACCTGCTTCTGGGGCCAACGTCCTGACTTTC. This encodes CASSLGPASGANVLTF.

V and J are TRBV7-3 and TRBJ2-1; TRBD1 aligns across 9 bases. In germline, CDR1 is SGHTA, CDR2 FQGTGA. The CDR3 has 14 amino acids. V lost 5 bases and J lost 6; bases outside the gene matches: 5. The CDR3 reads CASSNPDRGNEQFF. CDR3 nucleotides: TGTGCCAGCAGCAACCCGGACAGGGGCAATGAGCAGTTCTTC.

The chain combines TRBV19 with TRBJ1-2; D call uncertain. The ends were cut back, 3 bases at V and 2 bases at J, with 13 bases in the middle. Per the germline V gene, CDR1 is LNHDA and CDR2 is SQIVND (reference sequence). The CDR3 loop spans 15 amino acids. The DNA for the CDR3 is TGTGCCAGTAGTATCTCCAGGACGGAGAACTATGGCTACACCTTC. Translating it yields CASSISRTENYGYTF. Full variable domain (rest looked up from reference TRBV19 and TRBJ1-2): DGGITQSPKYLFRKEGQNVTLSCEQNLNHDAMYWYRQDPGQGLRLIYYSQIVNDFQKGDIAEGYSVSREKKESFPLTVTSAQKNPTAFYLCASSISRTENYGYTFGSGTRLTVV.

The J gene is TRBJ1-1, the V gene TRBV4-1; D might be TRBD1 (6 bases). The CDR3 consists of 13 residues. With 8 bases removed from V and 3 bases from J, the gap between germline ends came to 13 bases. Germline V gene lookup returns CDR1 MGHRA and CDR2 YSYEKL. This chain's CDR3 is CASDKGGYTEAFF. CDR3 nucleotide sequence: TGCGCCAGCGACAAGGGGGGGTACACTGAAGCTTTCTTT.

The V call is TRBV21-1, the J call TRBJ2-3. TRBV21-1 is a recognized pseudogene. This CDR3 has 17 residues. DNA of the CDR3: TGTGCCAGCAACGGAATAATCTTTATTTCAGCCACAGATACGCAGTATTTT. Translated, it gives CASNGIIFISATDTQYF.

The CDR3 DNA sequence: TGTGCCAGCAGTGAGGACAGGGGGCTAGTCGAGACTAATGAAAAACTGTTTTTT. Translated: CASSEDRGLVETNEKLFF. This rearrangement joins TRBV25-1 to TRBJ1-4, with 11 bases lining up with TRBD1. Germline values: CDR1 MGHDK, CDR2 SYGVNS. V shed 3 bases and J 2 bases; nucleotides not matched to a gene: 8. The CDR3 runs 18 residues.

V and J are TRBV6-5 and TRBJ1-2; D call uncertain. The CDR3 sequence is 16 residues long. Germline CDR1 reads MNHEY; CDR2 reads SVGAGI. V gave up 0 bases and J gave up 5 bases, with 16 bases separating them. As DNA, the CDR3 is TGTGCCAGCAGTTACTCCCCAGAAGGGAAGGGTTATGGCTACACCTTC. This codes for CASSYSPEGKGYGYTF.

The genes are TRBV7-9 and TRBJ2-3; D gene uncertain. Germline V lookup: CDR1 SEHNR, CDR2 FQNEAQ (reference sequence). The CDR3 loop spans 15 amino acids. The V end lost 1 base, the J end lost 3 bases, and 11 bases lay between the germline ends. In nucleotides, the CDR3 is TGTGCCAGCAGCTTAGGGGGAAGGTGGACAGATACGCAGTATTTT. Translated, it gives CASSLGGRWTDTQYF.

The V gene is TRBV7-2, the J gene TRBJ1-6; D remains ambiguous. CDR1 is SGHTA, CDR2 FQGNSA, per germline. The CDR3 contains 15 residues. Trimming shortened V by 5 bases and J by 7 bases, and 15 bases separated the two germline ends. This CDR3 reads CASSPRRDGNSPLHF. CDR3 DNA sequence: TGTGCCAGCAGCCCCCGCAGAGACGGGAATTCACCCCTCCACTTT.

The chain has TRBV10-3 and TRBJ2-7, with D maybe TRBD1 (6 bases). CDR1 is ENHRY, CDR2 SYGVKD, per germline. Trimming pared 0 bases from V and 2 bases from J, leaving 14 bases between. The CDR3 has 16 residues. The CDR3 DNA follows: TGTGCCATCAGTGAGTCTCGTGGACAGTGGACCTACGAGCAGTACTTC. This gives the protein CAISESRGQWTYEQYF.

The chain couples TRBV28 to TRBJ2-1, with TRBD1 identical over 10 bases. The J segment lost 4 bases and the V segment lost 6 bases, leaving 12 bases of the junction unmatched. This CDR3 contains 17 residues. Germline CDR1 MDHEN, CDR2 SYDVKM. As DNA, the CDR3 is TGTGCCAGCAGCAATACCGGGACAGGGGTGCGTTACAATGAGCAGTTCTTC. Its translation: CASSNTGTGVRYNEQFF.

The chain employs TRBV12-5 and TRBJ2-2, with TRBD1 matching over 7 bases. In germline, CDR1 is LGHNT, CDR2 FRNRAP. The CDR3 runs to 16 residues. V lost 1 base, J lost 7 bases, and 9 bases stayed unmatched. The DNA for the CDR3 is TGTGCTAGTGGTTTGGGACCCGGACAGGTCGTCGGGGAGCTGTTTTTT. Residues: CASGLGPGQVVGELFF. Looking up the rest from reference TRBV12-5 and TRBJ2-2 gives the full variable domain: DARVTQTPRHKVTEMGQEVTMRCQPILGHNTVFWYRQTMMQGLELLAYFRNRAPLDDSGMPKDRFSAEMPDATLATLKIQPSEPRDSAVYFCASGLGPGQVVGELFFGEGSRLTVL.

The genes are TRBV28 and TRBJ1-2; D gene uncertain. Trimming took 5 bases from V and 8 from J, leaving 9 bases between them. CDR1 and CDR2 from the germline V gene are MDHEN and SYDVKM. CDR3 length: 11 residues. CDR3 sequence (DNA): TGTGCCAGCAGTCTTTTGAGAGGCTACACCTTC. Translation gives CASSLLRGYTF.